These 10 T cell receptor beta chains were all obtained from the same sample, sequenced in a study of glioma-infiltrating T cells. TCR alpha and beta CDR3 regions were amplified from RNA using iRepertoire nested multiplex PCR. Via MiXCR, TCRdb re-called the multiplex PCR reads, giving one row per CDR3 protein. The profile shows about 410,000 distinct CDR3 sequences, 41% of them singletons. Sequenced material: glioma tissue, nonneoplastic brain tissue, or PBMCs (not recorded which). The receptors here all came from a human donor with low-grade glioma or glioblastoma, undergoing nonglioma brain surgery, or in good health (not recorded which).

This clonotype was counted only a few times. The V gene is TRBV4-1, the J gene TRBJ2-7; D call uncertain. V lost 0 bases and J lost 6, with 6 bases in between. Germline CDR1 and CDR2: MGHRA and YSYEKL. This CDR3 contains 12 residues. The CDR3 reads CASSQEWGEQYF. CDR3 DNA sequence: TGCGCCAGCAGCCAAGAGTGGGGCGAGCAGTACTTC.

To note about this clonotype: A read error may be the cause here, since a much bigger clone is one base away. The gene calls are TRBV4-1 and TRBJ1-1; D is unclear. Germline assignment: CDR1 MGHRA and CDR2 YSYEKL. The V end lost 1 base, the J end lost 9 bases, and 9 bases lay between the germline ends. This CDR3 has 12 amino acids. In nucleotides, the CDR3 is TGCGCCAGCAGCCAAGGGGCAGCTAAAGCTTTCTTT. Protein: CASSQGAAKAFF.

The V and J genes are TRBV4-3 and TRBJ2-1, with a tentative D call TRBD2 (5 bases). Germline CDR1 reads LGHNA; CDR2 reads YSLEER. Trimming stripped 3 bases from V and 10 bases from J, with 13 bases between. This CDR3 is 13 amino acids long. CDR3 amino acids: CASSQATSHEQFF. CDR3 DNA: TGCGCCAGCAGCCAGGCTACTAGTCACGAGCAGTTCTTC.

The chain recombines TRBV7-9 with TRBJ2-2; no clear D gene. This CDR3 comprises 15 residues. Germline values: CDR1 SEHNR, CDR2 FQNEAQ (reference sequence). Trimming left V 2 bases short and J 7 bases short, with 14 bases between. This chain's CDR3 is CASSLRPGELGELFF. In DNA form, the CDR3 reads TGTGCCAGCAGCTTACGGCCAGGAGAGCTCGGGGAGCTGTTTTTT.

The V call is TRBV5-5, the J call TRBJ2-1; 7 bases map to TRBD2. This CDR3 region has 16 residues. The germline V gene has CDR1 SGHKS and CDR2 YYEKEE (reference sequence). The V and J ends lost 0 bases and 2 bases, in that order; junction bases with no gene match: 5. This CDR3 reads CASSLAEGGPYNEQFF. In nucleotides, the CDR3 is TGTGCCAGCAGCTTGGCCGAGGGAGGGCCCTACAATGAGCAGTTCTTC. Full variable domain (rest looked up from reference TRBV5-5 and TRBJ2-1): DAGVTQSPTHLIKTRGQQVTLRCSPISGHKSVSWYQQVLGQGPQFIFQYYEKEERGRGNFPDRFSARQFPNYSSELNVNALLLGDSALYLCASSLAEGGPYNEQFFGPGTRLTVL.

The rearrangement uses TRBV3-1 and TRBJ2-3, with 7 bases matching TRBD2. V lost 2 bases and J lost 2; bases outside the gene matches: 13. Germline assignment: CDR1 LGHDT and CDR2 YNNKEL (reference sequence). CDR3 length: 18 amino acids. CDR3 sequence (DNA): TGTGCCAGCAGCCAATGGGTTTCGGGGAGGGACTACACAGATACGCAGTATTTT. This sequence encodes CASSQWVSGRDYTDTQYF.

This chain links TRBV4-2 with TRBJ2-7; 8 bases are shared with TRBD1. This CDR3 has 15 amino acids. V trimming: 5 bases; J trimming: 1 base; junction bases outside the gene matches: 7. Germline V lookup: CDR1 LGHNA, CDR2 YNFKEQ. The CDR3 spells CASSYPGQGSYEQYF. The CDR3 DNA sequence: TGTGCCAGCAGCTACCCCGGACAGGGTTCCTACGAGCAGTACTTC.

To note about this clonotype: One end of the junction does not line up with germline, which may come from a read error. The chain uses TRBV6-2 or TRBV6-3 and TRBJ2-1; D perhaps matches TRBD1 (5 bases). Germline loops: CDR1 MNHEY, CDR2 SVGEGT. There are 15 residues in the CDR3. For the CDR3, the DNA is TGTGCCGGCAGTTACGCAGGGCCAATGTGGAATGAGCAGTTCTTC. Protein sequence: CAGSYAGPMWNEQFF.

Details on this clonotype: A clone one base away is much larger, so this may be a read error. The chain uses TRBV6-5 and TRBJ2-1; D might be TRBD1 (6 bases). Germline V CDR1 and CDR2: MNHEY, SVGAGI. The CDR3 has 13 amino acids. The DNA of the CDR3 is TGTGCCAGCAGTTACTCACGGGACAATGAGAAGTTCTTC. Residues: CASSYSRDNEKFF.

In the case of this clonotype: This may come from a read error, since a much larger clone is one base off. V is TRBV27 and J is TRBJ2-7; perhaps D is TRBD1 or TRBD2 (5 bases each). This CDR3 is 13 amino acids long. Germline lookup yields CDR1 MNHEY and CDR2 SMNVEV (reference sequence). DNA of the CDR3: TGTGCCAGCGGTCCGGGGCTCTCCTACGTGCAGTACTTC. It encodes CASGPGLSYVQYF.